This T cell receptor beta chain was identified during a study of cytomegalovirus exposure and HLA in healthy donors. Findings of the study overall: In a later analysis, V- and J-gene trimming of beta chains associated with a DCLRE1C missense variant, replicated independently. In a later analysis, CMV-associated beta chains were mostly HLA-associated, it appeared.

Amplification used 60 Vbeta primers and 13 Jbeta primers. TCRdb's copy holds only in-frame clones and misses some; the assay was immunoSEQ multiplex PCR. This sample has about 100,000 clones, with about three quarters found just once. This clone was observed a single time. Its antigen remains unknown. Per germline, CDR1 SEHNR and CDR2 FQNEAQ (reference sequence). Deletions cut 2 bases from V and 1 base from J, with 12 bases between. This CDR3 comprises 16 residues. The TCR was taken from a man aged 40-55 years in good health and CMV-seropositive. The sample consisted of PBMCs. The chain joins TRBV7-9 to TRBJ2-1, with D possibly being TRBD2 (6 bases). CDR3 residues: CASSLSPAGSYNEQFF. The CDR3 DNA is TGTGCCAGCAGCTTAAGTCCAGCGGGTTCCTACAATGAGCAGTTCTTC.